These 9 T cell receptor beta chains share one sample of origin, sequenced in a study of blood T cell repertoires in COVID-19. Sequenced by immunoSEQ multiplex PCR; TCRdb stores in-frame clones only, minus some. The table shows some 70,000 clones, with 88% occurring only once. Sequences were obtained from PBMCs or T cells enriched from blood (not recorded which). These receptors all come from a woman aged 40 to 50 who had recovered from COVID-19.

This chain connects TRBV2 to TRBJ2-1, with 14 bases identical to TRBD2. Looked up from germline, CDR1 is SNHLY and CDR2 is FYNNEI. This CDR3 comprises 17 residues. The V gene end was trimmed by 8 bases and the J gene end by 0 bases; junction bases not matched to a gene: 6. Here the CDR3 reads CASPGLAGASSYNEQFF. The DNA of the CDR3 is TGTGCCAGCCCGGGACTAGCGGGGGCAAGCTCCTACAATGAGCAGTTCTTC. Based on the CDR3 plus reference TRBV2 and TRBJ2-1, the full variable domain is EPEVTQTPSHQVTQMGQEVILRCVPISNHLYFYWYRQILGQKVEFLVSFYNNEISEKSEIFDDQFSVERPDGSNFTLKIRSTKLEDSAMYFCASPGLAGASSYNEQFFGPGTRLTVL.

CDR3 amino acids: CASARDSFLTEAFF. The CDR3 region has the DNA TGTGCCAGCGCCCGGGACAGCTTTTTAACTGAAGCTTTCTTT. The chain links TRBV27 to TRBJ1-1, with TRBD1 matching over 7 bases. The CDR3 length is 14 residues. The V gene end was trimmed by 8 bases and the J gene end by 5 bases; junction bases not matched to a gene: 11. In germline, CDR1 is MNHEY, CDR2 SMNVEV (reference sequence).

This chain links TRBV3-1 (or the pseudogene TRBV3-2) with TRBJ2-1; TRBD1 matches at 8 bases. Losses at the gene ends were 2 bases for V and 4 bases for J; bases not matched to a gene: 4. From germline, CDR1 is LGHDT and CDR2 YNNKEL (reference sequence). This CDR3 is built from 15 residues. The CDR3 sequence is CASSQSGGAYNEQFF. CDR3 bases: TGTGCCAGCAGCCAATCAGGGGGCGCTTACAATGAGCAGTTCTTC.

V and J are TRBV18 and TRBJ1-1; 7 positions match TRBD1. The V segment lost 5 bases and the J segment 11 bases; nucleotides outside the gene matches: 11. The CDR3 extends over 13 amino acids. The germline CDR1 and CDR2 sequences are KGHSH and LQKENI. In nucleotides, the CDR3 is TGTGCCAGCTCAAAAAAACAGGGGATGGGGGCTTTCTTT. Protein product: CASSKKQGMGAFF.

This chain connects TRBV27 to TRBJ2-7, with 10 bases that match TRBD2. The CDR3 loop spans 15 amino acids. From germline, CDR1 is MNHEY and CDR2 SMNVEV (reference sequence). V was pared by 3 bases and J by 3 bases, with 5 bases of the junction left unmatched. In DNA, the CDR3 is TGTGCCAGCAGTTTCCCCCGGACTAGCGGCTACGAGCAGTACTTC. Amino acid sequence: CASSFPRTSGYEQYF.

This chain links TRBV27 with TRBJ2-1; D not certain. The CDR3 spans 16 residues. Germline V gene lookup returns CDR1 MNHEY and CDR2 SMNVEV (reference sequence). The V gene lost 5 bases and the J gene lost 4 bases, with 18 bases spanning the gap. The chain's CDR3 is CASSPIDTLGYNEQFF. The CDR3 DNA reads TGTGCCAGCAGTCCCATAGACACCCTGGGTTACAATGAGCAGTTCTTC.

The V and J genes are TRBV19 and TRBJ2-1; weak D call: TRBD1 (6 bases). The germline CDR1 and CDR2 sequences are LNHDA and SQIVND (reference sequence). The CDR3 spans 12 residues. V was shortened by 2 bases and J by 7 bases, with 6 bases between the two germline ends. CDR3 loop: CASSITGNEQFF. The CDR3 DNA reads TGTGCCAGTAGTATAACAGGGAATGAGCAGTTCTTC. Using reference TRBV19 and TRBJ2-1 for the parts outside the CDR3, the full variable domain is DGGITQSPKYLFRKEGQNVTLSCEQNLNHDAMYWYRQDPGQGLRLIYYSQIVNDFQKGDIAEGYSVSREKKESFPLTVTSAQKNPTAFYLCASSITGNEQFFGPGTRLTVL.

V is TRBV5-1 and J is TRBJ1-3; tentative D call: TRBD1 (6 bases). V shed 7 bases and J shed 2 bases, with 13 bases lying between them. The CDR3 totals 14 residues. The germline CDR1 and CDR2 sequences are SGHRS and YFSETQ. CDR3 sequence reads: CASRIQGPGNTIYF. CDR3 DNA sequence: TGCGCCAGCCGAATTCAGGGGCCTGGAAACACCATATATTTT.

CDR3 residues: CASSTYRGDGYTF. The DNA of the CDR3 is TGTGCCAGCAGTACATACAGGGGAGATGGCTACACCTTC. The chain uses TRBV12-3 or TRBV12-4 and TRBJ1-2; 7 bases align to TRBD1. V lost 5 bases, J lost 6 bases, and 6 bases stayed unmatched. The length of the CDR3 is 13 residues.